These 18 T cell receptor beta chains came from one sample sequenced in a study of human T cells and chemical hapten exposure. Time point specified: patch test 2, 6 weeks after DPC sensitization. Treatment described: therapeutic diphenylcyclopropenone sensitization with weekly scalp DPC. TCRdb used MiXCR to reprocess the RACE reads, holding one entry per CDR3 protein. The sample holds approximately 96,000 distinct CDR3 sequences, over 7.5% seen once. This specimen consisted of whole blood, obtained in connection with sensitization to the hapten diphenylcyclopropenone (DPC). Source of these receptors: a woman between 40 and 50 years old with alopecia areata. Some clones in this sample may be carry-over from other donors' samples.

The chain joins TRBV6-4 to TRBJ2-3; the D gene is possibly TRBD2 (6 bases). Germline CDR1 and CDR2: MRHNA and SNTAGT. The CDR3 has 15 amino acids. The V end lost 3 bases, the J end lost 1 base, and 11 bases lay between the germline ends. The CDR3 coding sequence is TGTGCCAGCAGTGAAACGGGGGAGGGCACAGATACGCAGTATTTT. This sequence encodes CASSETGEGTDTQYF.

The chain combines TRBV20-1 with TRBJ2-3; 11 bases are shared with TRBD2. Germline CDR1 reads DFQATT; CDR2 reads SNEGSKA (reference sequence). The V and J ends lost 0 bases and 2 bases, in that order; junction bases with no gene match: 4. CDR3 length: 16 amino acids. The CDR3 spells CSARDRLAGPTDTQYF. DNA for the CDR3: TGCAGTGCTAGAGACCGACTAGCGGGACCCACAGATACGCAGTATTTT.

This clonotype occurred many times. The J gene is TRBJ2-1, the V gene TRBV28; D perhaps matches TRBD2 (6 bases). The CDR3 has 16 residues. Per the germline V gene, CDR1 is MDHEN and CDR2 is SYDVKM. The V and J ends lost 3 bases and 2 bases respectively, with 14 bases between them. CDR3 protein: CASSFRGGTAYNEQFF. CDR3 DNA: TGTGCCAGCAGTTTTCGGGGCGGGACCGCCTACAATGAGCAGTTCTTC.

The sample holds a few counts of this clonotype. The chain is built from TRBV7-6 and TRBJ2-7, with D possibly called TRBD1 or TRBD2 (6 bases each). The germline CDR1 and CDR2 sequences are SGHVS and FNYEAQ. The CDR3 runs to 13 residues. V was shortened by 3 bases and J by 6 bases, with 12 bases between the two germline ends. CDR3 DNA sequence: TGTGCCAGCAGCTTGACAGGTAGCGGCGAGCAGTACTTC. Protein: CASSLTGSGEQYF.

In its sample, this clonotype was seen a few times. The V gene is TRBV20-1, the J gene TRBJ2-1, with 10 bases that match TRBD2. The CDR3 is 16 residues long. V shed 7 bases, J shed 1 base, and the junction held 10 bases outside the gene matches. In germline, CDR1 is DFQATT, CDR2 SNEGSKA (reference sequence). The chain's CDR3 is CSGSASGSFSYNEQFF. The CDR3 region has the DNA TGCAGTGGATCGGCTAGCGGGAGTTTTTCCTACAATGAGCAGTTCTTC.

This clonotype was seen repeatedly, ten times or more. This sequence joins TRBV9 and TRBJ2-2; 10 bases align to TRBD2. This CDR3 region has 18 residues. Germline CDR1 reads SGDLS; CDR2 reads YYNGEE. Trimming cost V 1 base and J 4 bases; bases outside gene matches: 10. As DNA, the CDR3 is TGTGCCAGCAGCGTACAAGCGGGAGGGCCGGGTGGCACCGGGGAGCTGTTTTTT. Translating gives CASSVQAGGPGGTGELFF.

This clonotype was observed many times. The chain couples TRBV6-2 or TRBV6-3 to TRBJ2-4; 7 bases map to TRBD2. Unmatched junction bases numbered 15, after V lost 4 bases and J lost 6 bases. The germline CDR1 and CDR2 sequences are MNHEY and SVGEGT. The CDR3 runs to 17 residues. DNA of the CDR3: TGTGCCAGCAGTTCCGGACTAGGGCAGGGTCAAGGAAACATTCAGTACTTC. Translating gives CASSSGLGQGQGNIQYF.

In its sample, this clonotype was seen a few times. The rearrangement joins TRBV6-5 to TRBJ2-1; 8 nucleotides match TRBD2. Germline trimming cut 8 bases from V and 6 bases from J; bases unmatched to any gene: 12. From germline, CDR1 is MNHEY and CDR2 SVGAGI. CDR3 length equals 15 residues. CDR3 nucleotide sequence: TGTGCCAGCTCCCAGGTTTTGGCGGGAGGCAATGAGCAGTTCTTC. Its translation: CASSQVLAGGNEQFF.

This clonotype was observed a handful of times. J is TRBJ2-2 and V is TRBV27, with D unclear. Trimming took 5 bases from V and 2 from J, leaving 12 bases between them. The CDR3 has 15 amino acids. Germline CDR1 is MNHEY and CDR2 is SMNVEV (reference sequence). The CDR3 nucleotides are TGTGCCAGCAGTCCTATACGGGCTAACACCGGGGAGCTGTTTTTT. Its translation is CASSPIRANTGELFF.

This clonotype has only a few counts. The V and J genes are TRBV7-2 and TRBJ2-7; D remains ambiguous. V was shortened by 2 bases and J by 1 base, with 12 bases between the two germline ends. The CDR3 is 15 amino acids. Germline V gene sequence: CDR1 SGHTA, CDR2 FQGNSA. CDR3 protein: CASSLSDSLSYEQYF. DNA of the CDR3: TGTGCCAGCAGCTTATCGGATTCCCTGTCCTACGAGCAGTACTTC. The complete variable domain, with remaining parts taken from reference TRBV7-2 and TRBJ2-7, reads GAGVSQSPSNKVTEKGKDVELRCDPISGHTALYWYRQSLGQGLEFLIYFQGNSAPDKSGLPSDRFSAERTGGSVSTLTIQRTQQEDSAVYLCASSLSDSLSYEQYFGPGTRLTVT.

The table lists this clonotype with many counts. The rearrangement joins TRBV7-2 to TRBJ2-5; D gene uncertain. CDR1 and CDR2 (germline): SGHTA, FQGNSA. Trimming took 1 base from V and 0 from J, leaving 6 bases between them. The CDR3 length is 14 residues. The CDR3 nucleotides are TGTGCCAGCAGCTTAGGAACACACCAAGAGACCCAGTACTTC. It specifies CASSLGTHQETQYF.

In this sample, this clonotype turned up many times. V gene TRBV6-1 combines with J gene TRBJ1-2; D might be TRBD1 (6 bases). The V gene's germline CDR1 is MNHNS and CDR2 SASEGT. V lost 6 bases and J 10 bases, leaving 18 bases between the germline ends. The CDR3 contains 13 residues. CDR3 nucleotides: TGTGCCAGCAGGATTAGACAGGAGGGTCACTACACCTTC. Protein: CASRIRQEGHYTF.

V gene TRBV7-9 combines with J gene TRBJ2-4; the D gene could be TRBD1 or TRBD2 (5 bases each). Germline V gene data show CDR1 as SEHNR and CDR2 as FQNEAQ (reference sequence). Trimming took off 7 bases at V and 0 bases at J, with 16 bases between the two ends. This CDR3 has 16 residues. The chain's CDR3 is CASTRDGSLAKNIQYF. The CDR3 region has the DNA TGTGCCAGCACACGGGACGGCTCACTAGCCAAAAACATTCAGTACTTC.

There are many counts of this clonotype. The chain recombines TRBV6-1 with TRBJ2-7; possibly TRBD1 for D (7 bases). The CDR3 covers 15 residues. Trimming removed 8 bases from V and 0 bases from J, with 17 bases in between. Per the germline V gene, CDR1 is MNHNS and CDR2 is SASEGT. The CDR3: CASQGEVTASYEQYF. CDR3 nucleotides: TGTGCCAGCCAGGGGGAGGTAACGGCCTCCTACGAGCAGTACTTC.

Concerning this clonotype itself: One base away lies a much larger clone, so this may be a sequencing read error. This chain connects TRBV11-3 to TRBJ2-5; D assignment may be TRBD1 or TRBD2 (5 bases each). The V end was cut by 5 bases, the J end by 0 bases, with 16 bases between. Germline V lookup: CDR1 SGHNT, CDR2 YENEEA. This CDR3 contains 16 residues. CDR3 amino acids: CASSPGRTTYQETQYF. CDR3 DNA sequence: TGTGCCAGCAGCCCGGGACGGACGACGTACCAAGAGACCCAGTACTTC.

This clonotype appeared many times. V and J are TRBV3-1 and TRBJ2-7; TRBD2 might be the D (5 bases). V lost 4 bases and J 2 bases, leaving 12 bases between the germline ends. The CDR3 loop spans 14 amino acids. From germline, CDR1 is LGHDT and CDR2 YNNKEL (reference sequence). CDR3 protein: CASSPPVGTYEQYF. CDR3 DNA sequence: TGTGCCAGCAGCCCCCCGGTCGGGACCTACGAGCAGTACTTC.

This clonotype was counted many times. This chain uses TRBV7-9 with TRBJ1-5; D ambiguous. CDR1 and CDR2 from the germline V gene are SEHNR and FQNEAQ (reference sequence). This CDR3 contains 15 residues. Trimming removed 4 bases at V and 0 bases at J, with 10 bases between. The CDR3 reads CASSSGPYSNQPQHF. CDR3 DNA: TGTGCCAGCAGCTCAGGACCCTATAGCAATCAGCCCCAGCATTTT.

This clonotype was counted at least ten times. The chain has TRBV7-2 and TRBJ2-7; 9 nucleotides agree with TRBD1. The V and J ends lost 4 bases and 3 bases, in that order; junction bases with no gene match: 7. This CDR3 region has 15 residues. Germline V gene lookup returns CDR1 SGHTA and CDR2 FQGNSA. The CDR3 loop is CASSSKGQGHYEQYF. Written as DNA, the CDR3 is TGTGCCAGCAGCTCTAAAGGACAGGGGCACTACGAGCAGTACTTC.